The rows below give T cell receptor beta chains drawn from one sample of a study of shared clonotypes between healthy human individuals. Method: immunoSEQ multiplex PCR; TCRdb's copy keeps in-frame clones and lacks some. The data hold over a million clones, with around 82% observed a single time. The material sequenced was memory CD4+ T cells from PBMCs. The source of these receptors is a man between 18 and 35 years old in good health. Some clones in this sample may be carry-over from other donors' samples. CDR3s include the opening cysteine and the closing phenylalanine or tryptophan. D genes are given only for firm matches. Part of the rows lack a size; the others show once, few, many or a class for expanded clones.

>TRBJ2-7|TRBV6-5|NA|NA
CASSYSFTSPYEQYF
TGTGCCAGCAGTTACTCGTTTACGTCCCCCTACGAGCAGTACTTC
>TRBJ2-7|TRBV7-6|NA|TRBD1
CASSLGGQLSGQYF
TGTGCCAGCAGCTTAGGGGGACAGCTGTCGGGTCAGTACTTC
>TRBJ1-2|TRBV19|NA|NA
CASSQGPLYGYTF
TGTGCCAGTAGTCAGGGACCGCTCTATGGCTACACCTTC
>TRBJ1-2|TRBV30|NA|NA
CAWSPQGNYGYTF
TGTGCCTGGAGTCCGCAGGGGAACTATGGCTACACCTTC
>TRBJ2-3|TRBV20-1|NA|NA
CSGTLTDTQYF
TGCAGTGGCACCTTAACAGATACGCAGTATTTT
>TRBJ2-1|TRBV9|NA|NA
CASSVVGFSGNEQFF
TGTGCCAGCAGCGTAGTGGGGTTCTCGGGGAATGAGCAGTTCTTC
>TRBJ2-7|TRBV14|once|TRBD2
CASSHPSGRAYEQYF
TGTGCCAGCAGCCACCCTAGCGGGAGGGCCTACGAGCAGTACTTC
>TRBJ1-4|TRBV5-1|NA|NA
CASSLGGDLNEKLFF
TGCGCCAGCAGCTTGGGGGGAGACCTGAATGAAAAACTGTTTTTT
>TRBJ1-2|TRBV6-5|NA|NA
CASSYQLGTGYGYTF
TGTGCCAGCAGTTACCAGCTGGGGACGGGATATGGCTACACCTTC
>TRBJ2-2|TRBV9|few|TRBD2
CASSPRGAGGPSTGELFF
TGTGCCAGCAGCCCCAGGGGAGCGGGAGGGCCGAGCACCGGGGAGCTGTTTTTT
>TRBJ1-3|TRBV5-6|NA|NA
CASSQISTGYGNTIYF
TGTGCCAGCAGCCAAATTAGCACAGGGTACGGAAACACCATATATTTT
>TRBJ2-3|TRBV5-1|NA|TRBD1
CASSSDRGKTDTQYF
TGCGCCAGCAGCTCAGACAGGGGGAAGACAGATACGCAGTATTTT
>TRBJ1-5|TRBV19|few|TRBD1
CASSRGQGEGQPQHF
TGTGCCAGTAGTAGGGGACAGGGGGAGGGGCAGCCCCAGCATTTT
>TRBJ2-2|TRBV7-9|NA|TRBD2
CASTEWAGAGTGELFF
TGTGCCAGCACCGAGTGGGCGGGAGCAGGCACCGGGGAGCTGTTTTTT
>TRBJ1-5|TRBV10-3|NA|NA
CAISESTGGQPQHF
TGTGCCATCAGTGAGTCGACCGGGGGTCAGCCCCAGCATTTT
>TRBJ1-4|TRBV18|NA|NA
CASSPPGEGHEKLFF
TGTGCCAGCTCACCACCAGGAGAGGGGCATGAAAAACTGTTTTTT
>TRBJ2-2|TRBV5-4|NA|TRBD2
CASSWLAGGTGELFF
TGTGCCAGCAGCTGGCTAGCGGGAGGAACCGGGGAGCTGTTTTTT
>TRBJ2-3|TRBV9|NA|TRBD2
CASSVATSGSLDTQYF
TGTGCCAGCAGCGTAGCTACTAGCGGGAGTTTAGATACGCAGTATTTT
>TRBJ2-3|TRBV7-2|NA|NA
CASSWIGTSSTDTQYF
TGTGCCAGCAGCTGGATTGGTACCTCTAGCACAGATACGCAGTATTTT
>TRBJ1-1|TRBV10-3|NA|NA
CAISESVGGSGTEAFF
TGTGCCATCAGTGAGTCTGTGGGGGGGTCGGGCACTGAAGCTTTCTTT
>TRBJ2-1|TRBV5-1|NA|TRBD2
CASGLASGDNEQFF
TGCGCCAGCGGGTTGGCTAGCGGTGACAATGAGCAGTTCTTC
>TRBJ2-5|TRBV14|NA|NA
CASSQSLRFQETQYF
TGTGCCAGCAGCCAAAGTCTCAGATTCCAAGAGACCCAGTACTTC
>TRBJ2-7|TRBV28|NA|NA
CASSFIRSSGRGEQYF
TGTGCCAGCAGTTTCATCAGATCCTCGGGGAGAGGCGAGCAGTACTTC
>TRBJ2-5|TRBV29-1|once|NA
CSVDRWETQYF
TGCAGCGTTGATCGTTGGGAGACCCAGTACTTC
>TRBJ2-5|TRBV5-1|NA|NA
CASSPRTQETQYF
TGCGCCAGCAGTCCCCGGACACAAGAGACCCAGTACTTC
>TRBJ1-4|TRBV5-1|NA|NA
CASSLGGPNEKLFF
TGCGCCAGCAGCTTGGGGGGGCCTAATGAAAAACTGTTTTTT
>TRBJ1-2|TRBV6-1|few|TRBD1
CASREQGNYGYTF
TGTGCCAGCAGGGAACAGGGGAACTATGGCTACACCTTC
>TRBJ2-2|TRBV19|once|TRBD2
CASSIAGGSAGELFF
TGTGCCAGTAGTATAGCTGGCGGGAGTGCCGGGGAGCTGTTTTTT
>TRBJ2-5|TRBV28|once|TRBD1
CASSLEQGETQYF
TGTGCCAGCAGTCTAGAACAGGGGGAGACCCAGTACTTC
>TRBJ2-7|TRBV28|NA|TRBD1
CASSLLTGLGYEQYF
TGTGCCAGCAGTTTGTTGACAGGGCTCGGCTACGAGCAGTACTTC
>TRBJ2-7|TRBV7-2|few|TRBD1
CASSLMSQGTGGYEQYF
TGTGCCAGCAGCTTAATGAGCCAAGGGACAGGGGGCTACGAGCAGTACTTC
>TRBJ2-5|TRBV2|NA|TRBD2
CASAGGASGSKITQYF
TGTGCCAGCGCTGGGGGCGCTAGCGGGAGTAAGATCACGCAGTACTTC
>TRBJ2-1|TRBV5-1|few|TRBD2
CASSYLAGVDGEQFF
TGCGCCAGCAGCTACCTAGCGGGAGTTGATGGTGAGCAGTTCTTC
>TRBJ2-1|TRBV5-1|once|TRBD1
CASSLGWTGGNEQFF
TGCGCCAGCAGCTTGGGATGGACAGGGGGCAATGAGCAGTTCTTC
>TRBJ2-1|TRBV2|few|NA
CASSTRATNNEQFF
TGTGCCAGCTCAACAAGGGCCACCAACAATGAGCAGTTCTTC
>TRBJ2-7|TRBV7-2|NA|TRBD2
CASSPPGGYGEQYF
TGTGCCAGCAGCCCACCGGGGGGTTATGGCGAGCAGTACTTC
>TRBJ1-1|TRBV4-1|few|NA
CASSQGREAFF
TGCGCCAGCAGCCAAGGACGGGAAGCTTTCTTT
>TRBJ2-7|TRBV7-3|NA|TRBD2
CASSRSSGTGSRREQYF
TGTGCCAGCAGCCGGTCTAGCGGGACGGGGTCCAGGCGCGAGCAGTACTTC